The 3 T cell receptor beta chains reported below all come from one sample, sequenced in a study of low-dose radiotherapy and immunotherapy resistance in tumors. Time point noted: before trial treatment. TRAV and TRBV primers primed cDNA for both TCRalpha and TCRbeta. TCR amplification used roughly 18 PCR cycles, a constant-region primer and a V-primer adapter. One entry per CDR3 protein, called by TCRdb with MiXCR from the reads. The sample shows 75,000 to 95,000 distinct CDR3 sequences, more than 7.5% of them seen only once. The sequencing here drew on PBMCs, taken before treatment. The receptors derive from a male donor with prostate cancer.

This clonotype has a count of ten or more. The DNA for the CDR3 is TGTGCCAGTATAGGGAGGGGGCTCGACACCGGGGAGCTGTTTTTT. Translating gives CASIGRGLDTGELFF. This chain links TRBV6-1 with TRBJ2-2; perhaps D is TRBD1 or TRBD2 (7 bases each). This CDR3 is 15 amino acids long. Germline lookup yields CDR1 MNHNS and CDR2 SASEGT. V was shortened by 9 bases and J by 3 bases, with 17 bases between the two germline ends.

In its sample, this clonotype was seen many times. The chain has TRBV20-1 and TRBJ2-7; D is undetermined. Trimming left V 2 bases short and J 7 bases short, with 21 bases between. The CDR3 has 15 residues. CDR1 DFQATT and CDR2 SNEGSKA come from the germline V gene (reference sequence). The chain's CDR3 is CSARPPAVGVGEQYF. The CDR3 bases are TGCAGTGCTAGACCCCCCGCAGTCGGAGTTGGTGAGCAGTACTTC.

In its sample, this clonotype was seen many times. The V and J genes are TRBV9 and TRBJ1-1, with TRBD1 matching 8 bases. This CDR3 comprises 14 residues. The ends lost 4 bases at V and 4 bases at J; junction bases unmatched: 6. Looked up from germline, CDR1 is SGDLS and CDR2 is YYNGEE. The CDR3 loop reads CASSSGQGPTEAFF. CDR3 DNA sequence: TGTGCCAGCAGCTCAGGACAGGGTCCCACTGAAGCTTTCTTT.